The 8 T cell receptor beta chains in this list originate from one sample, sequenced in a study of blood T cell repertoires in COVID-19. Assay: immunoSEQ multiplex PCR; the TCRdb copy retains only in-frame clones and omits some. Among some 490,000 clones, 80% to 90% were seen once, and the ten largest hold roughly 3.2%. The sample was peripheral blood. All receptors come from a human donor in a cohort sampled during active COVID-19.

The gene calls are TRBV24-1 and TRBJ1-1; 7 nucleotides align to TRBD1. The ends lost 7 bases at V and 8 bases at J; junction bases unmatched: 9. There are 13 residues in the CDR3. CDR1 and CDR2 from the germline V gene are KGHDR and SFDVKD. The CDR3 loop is CATRKEGQREAFF. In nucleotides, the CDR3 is TGTGCCACCAGGAAAGAGGGACAGAGAGAAGCTTTCTTT.

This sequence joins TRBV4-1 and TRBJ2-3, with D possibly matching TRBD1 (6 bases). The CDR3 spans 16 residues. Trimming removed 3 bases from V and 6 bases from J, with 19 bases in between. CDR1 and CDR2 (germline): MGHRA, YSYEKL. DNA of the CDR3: TGCGCCAGCAGCCAGCCCGCAGGGGCTAGCCACGATACGCAGTATTTT. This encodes CASSQPAGASHDTQYF.

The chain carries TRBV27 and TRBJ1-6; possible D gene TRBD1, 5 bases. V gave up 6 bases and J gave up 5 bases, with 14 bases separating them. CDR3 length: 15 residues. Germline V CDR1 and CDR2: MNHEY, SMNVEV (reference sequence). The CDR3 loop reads CASRVDRLNNSPLHF. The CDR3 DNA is TGTGCCAGCAGGGTAGACAGATTAAATAATTCACCCCTCCACTTT.

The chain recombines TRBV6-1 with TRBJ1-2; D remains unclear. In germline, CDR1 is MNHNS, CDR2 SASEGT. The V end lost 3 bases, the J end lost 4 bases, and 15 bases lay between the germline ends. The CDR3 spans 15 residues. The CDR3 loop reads CASSDAYLGVYGYTF. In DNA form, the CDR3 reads TGTGCCAGCAGTGACGCCTACCTCGGAGTCTATGGCTACACCTTC.

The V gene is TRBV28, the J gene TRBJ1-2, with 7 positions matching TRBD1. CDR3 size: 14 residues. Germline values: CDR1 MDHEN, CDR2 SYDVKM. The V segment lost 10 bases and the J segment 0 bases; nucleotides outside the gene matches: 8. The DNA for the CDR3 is TGTGCCACCTTTTCCGGGACAGCTAACTATGGCTACACCTTC. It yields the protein CATFSGTANYGYTF.

CDR3 sequence (DNA): TGTGCCAGCAGCTTAGTAGGGGACTACACAGATACGCAGTATTTT. Its protein product is CASSLVGDYTDTQYF. This chain uses TRBV7-2 with TRBJ2-3; the match to TRBD2 covers 7 bases. The V segment lost 1 base and the J segment 2 bases; nucleotides outside the gene matches: 3. Looked up from germline, CDR1 is SGHTA and CDR2 is FQGNSA. The CDR3 extends over 15 amino acids.

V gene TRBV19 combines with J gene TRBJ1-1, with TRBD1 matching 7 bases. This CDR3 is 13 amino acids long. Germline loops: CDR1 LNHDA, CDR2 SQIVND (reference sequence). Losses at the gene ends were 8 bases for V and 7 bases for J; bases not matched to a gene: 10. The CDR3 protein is CASQDREWDEAFF. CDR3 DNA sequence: TGTGCCAGTCAAGACAGGGAATGGGATGAAGCTTTCTTT.

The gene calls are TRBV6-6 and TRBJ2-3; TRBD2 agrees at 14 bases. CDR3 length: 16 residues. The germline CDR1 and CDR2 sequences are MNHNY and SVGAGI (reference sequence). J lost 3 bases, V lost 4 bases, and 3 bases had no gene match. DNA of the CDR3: TGTGCCAGCAGTTGGGGGACTAGCGGGAGTACAGATACGCAGTATTTT. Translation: CASSWGTSGSTDTQYF.